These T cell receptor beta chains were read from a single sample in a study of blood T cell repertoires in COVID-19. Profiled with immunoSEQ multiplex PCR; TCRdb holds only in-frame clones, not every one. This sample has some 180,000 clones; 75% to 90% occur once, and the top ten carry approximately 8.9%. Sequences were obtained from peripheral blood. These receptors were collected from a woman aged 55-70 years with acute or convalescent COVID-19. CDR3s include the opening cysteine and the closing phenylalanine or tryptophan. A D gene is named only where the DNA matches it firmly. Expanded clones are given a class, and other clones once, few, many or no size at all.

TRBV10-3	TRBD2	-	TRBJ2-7	CAIKSGTSGPGYF	TGTGCCATCAAATCAGGGACTAGCGGCCCGGGGTACTTC
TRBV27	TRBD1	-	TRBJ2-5	CASSIRQGWGETQYF	TGTGCCAGCAGTATCCGACAGGGATGGGGAGAGACCCAGTACTTC
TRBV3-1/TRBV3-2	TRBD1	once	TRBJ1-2	CASSPEGQGSGRGYTF	TGTGCCAGCAGCCCCGAAGGACAGGGCTCGGGACGTGGCTACACCTTC
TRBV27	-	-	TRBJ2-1	CASSYRSNEQFF	TGTGCCAGCAGTTACAGGAGCAATGAGCAGTTCTTC
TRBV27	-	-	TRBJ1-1	CASSLLGAGNTEAFF	TGTGCCAGCAGTTTACTTGGGGCTGGGAACACTGAAGCTTTCTTT
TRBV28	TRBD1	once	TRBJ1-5	CASRRTGAIQPQHF	TGTGCCAGCAGGAGGACAGGGGCGATTCAGCCCCAGCATTTT
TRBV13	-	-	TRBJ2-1	CASSDRRLYNEQFF	TGTGCCAGCAGCGACAGACGGCTCTACAATGAGCAGTTCTTC
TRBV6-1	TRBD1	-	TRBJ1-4	CASSGGQGTTNEKLFF	TGTGCCAGCAGTGGGGGACAGGGGACAACTAATGAAAAACTGTTTTTT
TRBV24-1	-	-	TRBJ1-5	CATSEGAISNQPQHF	TGTGCCACCAGTGAGGGGGCGATCAGCAATCAGCCCCAGCATTTT
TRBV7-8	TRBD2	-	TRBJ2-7	CASSLSGSSYEQYF	TGTGCCAGCAGCCTCAGCGGGAGCTCCTACGAGCAGTACTTC
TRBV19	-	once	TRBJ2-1	CASSSIGNLAGFF	TGTGCCAGTAGCAGTATAGGTAACCTAGCTGGATTCTTC
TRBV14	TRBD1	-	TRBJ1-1	CASSHQQGSGTEAFF	TGTGCCAGCAGCCACCAACAGGGGTCGGGCACTGAAGCTTTCTTT
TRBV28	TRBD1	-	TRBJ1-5	CASSSLDRGRNQPQHF	TGTGCCAGCAGTTCCTTAGACAGGGGGCGGAATCAGCCCCAGCATTTT
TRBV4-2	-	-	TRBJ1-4	CASSQDWQSGKKLFF	TGTGCCAGCAGCCAAGATTGGCAGTCTGGTAAAAAACTGTTTTTT
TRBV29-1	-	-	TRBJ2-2	CSADRSGMTGELFF	TGCAGCGCCGACAGGTCCGGGATGACCGGGGAGCTGTTTTTT
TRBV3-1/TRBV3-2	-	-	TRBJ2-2	CASSQMGGGPPVLFF	TGTGCCAGCAGCCAGATGGGGGGAGGCCCTCCGGTACTGTTTTTT
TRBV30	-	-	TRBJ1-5	CAWSITGSNQPQHF	TGTGCCTGGAGCATCACGGGGAGCAATCAGCCCCAGCATTTT
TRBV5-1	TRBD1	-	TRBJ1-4	CASSLGDRGDEKLFF	TGCGCCAGCAGCTTGGGGGACAGGGGGGACGAAAAACTGTTTTTT
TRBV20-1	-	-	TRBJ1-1	CSASGGGVGTEAFF	TGCAGTGCTAGTGGGGGGGGTGTCGGAACTGAAGCTTTCTTT
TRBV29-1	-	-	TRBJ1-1	CSADRSATEAFF	TGCAGCGCCGACAGGTCGGCCACTGAAGCTTTCTTT
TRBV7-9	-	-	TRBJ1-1	CASSLDLTEAFF	TGTGCCAGCAGCTTAGATCTCACTGAAGCTTTCTTT
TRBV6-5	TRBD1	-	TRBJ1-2	CASSYAGTGERGYTF	TGTGCCAGCAGTTACGCCGGGACAGGGGAGCGGGGCTACACCTTC